This is a list of T cell receptor beta chains from one sample in a study of blood T cell repertoires in COVID-19. Sequenced by immunoSEQ multiplex PCR; TCRdb stores in-frame clones only, minus some. The data contain about 110,000 clones, 70% to 80% of them singletons. The sample consisted of peripheral blood. Every receptor here comes from a woman aged 55-70 years with acute or convalescent COVID-19. Both conserved end residues are part of each CDR3. A D gene is named only where the DNA matches it firmly. Rows may omit the clone size; those that give it use once, few, many or a size class.

j_call clone_size d_call v_call cdr3_nt cdr3_aa
TRBJ2-1 . . TRBV3-1/TRBV3-2 TGTGCCAGCAGCCAAGATGGGTTGCGGGGCTTCTGGAATGAGCAGTTCTTC CASSQDGLRGFWNEQFF
TRBJ2-7 many . TRBV14 TGTGCCAGCAGCCAAGACCCTACCTACGAGCAGTACTTC CASSQDPTYEQYF
TRBJ1-1 . TRBD1 TRBV24-1 TGTGCCACCCGTTCCAGGGGGAGCACTGAAGCTTTCTTT CATRSRGSTEAFF
TRBJ1-2 . . TRBV6-5 TGTGCCAGCATCTCCCCGGGACAACTGTACACCTTC CASISPGQLYTF
TRBJ1-1 . . TRBV7-3 TGTGCCAGCAGCTTAACGGTAAACGAGCCTGAAGCTTTCTTT CASSLTVNEPEAFF
TRBJ1-1 . . TRBV10-1 TGCGCCAGTACGGGCGGGGTGATGAACACTGAAGCTTTCTTT CASTGGVMNTEAFF
TRBJ2-1 . TRBD1 TRBV2 TGTGCCAGCACTGCGACAGGGGCCTACAATGAGCAGTTCTTC CASTATGAYNEQFF
TRBJ2-1 . TRBD2 TRBV27 TGTGCCAGCAGTTTATATAGCGGGGCCTACAATGAGCAGTTCTTC CASSLYSGAYNEQFF
TRBJ1-6 . TRBD1 TRBV4-1 TGCGCCAGCAGCCCGGGACAGGGAATGAGGGATAATTCACCCCTCCACTTT CASSPGQGMRDNSPLHF
TRBJ2-3 . TRBD2 TRBV9 TGTGCCAGCAGCGTTAGCGGGGGGGCAGATACGCAGTATTTT CASSVSGGADTQYF
TRBJ2-7 . . TRBV4-3 TGCGCCAGCAGCCAAATTACCGGGGGGCCCTACGAGCAGTACTTC CASSQITGGPYEQYF
TRBJ2-1 . . TRBV7-8 TGTGCCAGCATACCGTTCGGCGGGGAAATCTACAATGAGCAGTTCTTC CASIPFGGEIYNEQFF
TRBJ1-3 . TRBD1 TRBV5-1 TGCGCCAGCAGCCGAGGGACAGGAGCGAGTGGAAACACCATATATTTT CASSRGTGASGNTIYF
TRBJ2-1 . TRBD2 TRBV2 TGTGCCAGCATGGCGGGGGGCCGCAATGAGCAGTTCTTC CASMAGGRNEQFF
TRBJ1-5 . TRBD1 TRBV6-1 TGTGCCAGCAGTGAAGCGACAGGGGGCGTCAATCAGCCCCAGCATTTT CASSEATGGVNQPQHF
TRBJ2-7 . TRBD1 TRBV5-5 TGTGCCAGCAGCCGCCAACCTTCAGGGGGCAAGTACGAGCAGTACTTC CASSRQPSGGKYEQYF
TRBJ1-2 . . TRBV7-8 TGTGCCAGCAGCCGAGACTCTTCGGGGTATGGCTACACCTTC CASSRDSSGYGYTF
TRBJ2-1 . . TRBV5-1 TGCGCCAGCAGTAGAGAGAACAGTGAGCAGTTCTTC CASSRENSEQFF
TRBJ1-2 . TRBD1 TRBV7-2 TGTGCCAGCACCCAGGGACAGGGGGGGTATGGCTACACCTTC CASTQGQGGYGYTF
TRBJ1-1 few . TRBV20-1 TGCAGTGCTAGTCAAGGCGGAGGGAACACTGAAGCTTTCTTT CSASQGGGNTEAFF
TRBJ2-3 few TRBD2 TRBV6-6 TGTGCCAGCAGTCGAACTAGCGGGGGATCCCCGTCGGATACGCAGTATTTT CASSRTSGGSPSDTQYF
TRBJ1-1 . TRBD1 TRBV5-1 TGCGCCAGCAGGTCGGGACAGGGGAACACTGAAGCTTTCTTT CASRSGQGNTEAFF